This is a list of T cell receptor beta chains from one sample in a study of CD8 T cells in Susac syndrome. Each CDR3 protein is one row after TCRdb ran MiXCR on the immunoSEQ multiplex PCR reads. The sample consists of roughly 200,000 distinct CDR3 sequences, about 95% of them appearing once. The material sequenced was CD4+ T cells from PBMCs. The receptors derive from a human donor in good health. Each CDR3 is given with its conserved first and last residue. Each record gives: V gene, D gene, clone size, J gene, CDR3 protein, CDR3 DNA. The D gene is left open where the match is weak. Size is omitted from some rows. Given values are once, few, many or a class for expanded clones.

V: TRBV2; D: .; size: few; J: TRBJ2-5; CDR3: CASRLAGETQYF; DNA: TGTGCCAGCAGGCTAGCTGGGGAGACCCAGTACTTC
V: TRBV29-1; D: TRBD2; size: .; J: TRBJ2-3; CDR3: CSAVGGNTDTQYF; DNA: TGCAGCGCCGTCGGGGGGAACACAGATACGCAGTATTTT
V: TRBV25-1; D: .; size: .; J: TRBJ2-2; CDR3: CASRDNTGELFF; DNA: TGTGCCAGCAGGGACAACACCGGGGAGCTGTTTTTT
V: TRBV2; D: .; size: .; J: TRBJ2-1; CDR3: CASGQGSEQFF; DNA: TGTGCCAGCGGTCAGGGGAGTGAGCAGTTCTTC
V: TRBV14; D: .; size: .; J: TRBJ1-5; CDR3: CASSHAGFNQPQHF; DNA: TGTGCCAGCAGTCACGCAGGGTTCAATCAGCCCCAGCATTTT
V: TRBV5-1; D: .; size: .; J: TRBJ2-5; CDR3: CASSWAGVGETQYF; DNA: TGCGCCAGCAGCTGGGCTGGGGTTGGTGAGACCCAGTACTTC
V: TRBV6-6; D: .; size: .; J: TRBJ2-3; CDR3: CASSPRAGTDTQYF; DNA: TGTGCCAGCAGTCCCCGGGCAGGTACAGATACGCAGTATTTT
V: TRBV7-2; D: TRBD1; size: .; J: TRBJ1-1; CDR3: CASSSRTGITEAFF; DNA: TGTGCCAGCAGCTCTCGGACAGGGATTACTGAAGCTTTCTTT
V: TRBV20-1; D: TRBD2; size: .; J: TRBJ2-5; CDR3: CSASTSGRVGETQYF; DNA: TGCAGTGCTTCGACTAGCGGGAGGGTGGGGGAGACCCAGTACTTC
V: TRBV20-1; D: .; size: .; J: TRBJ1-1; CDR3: CSASGDNTEAFF; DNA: TGCAGTGCTAGCGGGGATAACACTGAAGCTTTCTTT
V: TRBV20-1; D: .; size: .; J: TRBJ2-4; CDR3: CSALSPDGKNIQYF; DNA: TGCAGTGCTTTGTCTCCGGACGGGAAAAACATTCAGTACTTC
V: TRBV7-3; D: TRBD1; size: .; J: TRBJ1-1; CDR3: CASSFGGTDEAFF; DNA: TGTGCCAGCAGCTTCGGCGGGACAGATGAAGCTTTCTTT
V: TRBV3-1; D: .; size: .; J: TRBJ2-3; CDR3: CASSQLIITDTQYF; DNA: TGTGCCAGCAGCCAACTCATAATCACAGATACGCAGTATTTT
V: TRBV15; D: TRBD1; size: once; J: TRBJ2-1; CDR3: CATSREGTVYNEQFF; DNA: TGTGCCACCAGCAGAGAGGGGACAGTATACAATGAGCAGTTCTTC
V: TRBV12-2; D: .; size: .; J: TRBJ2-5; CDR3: CASRARRAVQETQYF; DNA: TGTGCAAGTCGCGCAAGGCGGGCAGTCCAAGAGACCCAGTACTTC
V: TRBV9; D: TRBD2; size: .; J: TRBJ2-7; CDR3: CASSTSGNSYEQYF; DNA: TGTGCCAGCAGCACTAGCGGGAACTCCTACGAGCAGTACTTC
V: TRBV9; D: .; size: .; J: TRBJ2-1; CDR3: CASSPGKVSYNEQFF; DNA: TGTGCCAGCAGCCCGGGGAAAGTTAGCTACAATGAGCAGTTCTTC
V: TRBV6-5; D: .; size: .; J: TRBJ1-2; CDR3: CASSYSGPPGGYTF; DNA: TGTGCCAGCAGTTACTCGGGACCCCCAGGAGGCTACACCTTC